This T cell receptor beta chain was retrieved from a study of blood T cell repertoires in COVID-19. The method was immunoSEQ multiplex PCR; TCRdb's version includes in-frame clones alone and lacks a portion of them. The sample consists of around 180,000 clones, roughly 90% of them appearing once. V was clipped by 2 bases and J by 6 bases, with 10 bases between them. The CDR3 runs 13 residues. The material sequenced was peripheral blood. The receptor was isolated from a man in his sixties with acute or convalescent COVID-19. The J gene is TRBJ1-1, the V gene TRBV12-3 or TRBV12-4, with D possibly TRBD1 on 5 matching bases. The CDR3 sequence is CASSLLGGAEAFF. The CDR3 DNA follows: TGTGCCAGCAGTTTATTGGGAGGGGCTGAAGCTTTCTTT.